The text below deals with one TCR beta chain. This record comes from a study of T cell responses to AZD1222 COVID-19 vaccine. CDR3 length: 14 residues. Trimming stripped 6 bases from V and 3 bases from J, with 13 bases between. Per the germline V gene, CDR1 is MNHEY and CDR2 is SVGAGI. TCRdb's copy holds only in-frame clones and misses some; the assay was immunoSEQ multiplex PCR. The table has 110,000 or so clones, 88% seen once. Sequences were derived from peripheral blood, sampled on day 0 of AZD1222 vaccination. The chain uses TRBV6-5 and TRBJ2-3; D possibly corresponds to TRBD2 (6 bases). This sequence was found in an adult in good health. CDR3 sequence: CASSQSGETDTQYF. In DNA, the CDR3 is TGTGCCAGCAGCCAATCGGGGGAGACAGATACGCAGTATTTT.